The rows below give T cell receptor beta chains drawn from one sample of a study of post-analysis software for immune sequencing data. TCRdb passed the PCR reads through MiXCR, listing each CDR3 protein once. The table has roughly 600,000 distinct CDR3 sequences, about 44% seen once. Sequenced material: blood. Source of these receptors: a girl aged 10-17 years with multiple sclerosis. Both conserved end residues are part of each CDR3. D genes are given only for firm matches. Clone size is not always given. Where it is, it says once, few, many or a class for expanded clones.

few	TRBV21-1	.	TRBJ2-5	TGTGCCAGCAGCAAAGAGTGCAGGGGGAAGACCCAGTACTTC	CASSKECRGKTQYF
few	TRBV10-3	.	TRBJ1-5	TGTGCCATCAAGGAGGGCAATCAGCCCCAGCATTTT	CAIKEGNQPQHF
.	TRBV5-1	TRBD2	TRBJ2-1	TGCGCCAGTCAGCTGGGGCTAGCGGGAGCGGGGGAGCAGTTCTTC	CASQLGLAGAGEQFF
few	TRBV7-9	TRBD2	TRBJ2-1	TGTGCCAGCAGCGACACTAGCGGGAGTATCTATGAGCAGTTCTTC	CASSDTSGSIYEQFF
.	TRBV25-1	TRBD1	TRBJ1-2	TGTGCCAGCAGTGAAACAGGGGATAGCTACACCTTC	CASSETGDSYTF
.	TRBV6-1	TRBD2	TRBJ2-3	TGTGCCAGCAGTGAAGGGGTCTCTAGCGGGACCAGCACAGATACGCAGTATTTT	CASSEGVSSGTSTDTQYF
once	TRBV12-3/TRBV12-4	.	TRBJ1-2	TGTGCCAGCAGAGGGTCACTCAACTATGGCTACACCTTC	CASRGSLNYGYTF
.	TRBV13	.	TRBJ2-5	TGTGCCAGCAGCTTAGGGATTCAGGAGGGAACCCAGTACTTC	CASSLGIQEGTQYF
.	TRBV7-9	TRBD2	TRBJ2-5	TGTGCCAGCAGCTTACGAGCGGGAGTAAATAAGACCCAGTACTTC	CASSLRAGVNKTQYF
.	TRBV4-1	TRBD1	TRBJ1-4	TGCGCCAGCAGCCCAAGCCCCATCCCAGGGGGCAATGAAAAACTGTTTTTT	CASSPSPIPGGNEKLFF
few	TRBV6-5	TRBD2	TRBJ2-1	TGTGCCAGCAGACCGACTAGCGGTTACAATGAGCAGTTCTTC	CASRPTSGYNEQFF
few	TRBV7-2	.	TRBJ1-2	TGTGCCAGCAGCTCTAACGGGGGGGGCTATGGCTACACCTTC	CASSSNGGGYGYTF
.	TRBV7-8	.	TRBJ1-2	TGTGCCAGCAGCTTAACTGGAGCCCTCTATGGCTACACCTTC	CASSLTGALYGYTF
.	TRBV5-1	TRBD1	TRBJ2-1	TGCGCCAGCAGACCTGGGGCAGGGGGACACAATGAGCAGTTCTTC	CASRPGAGGHNEQFF
.	TRBV27	.	TRBJ2-3	TGTGCCAGCAGTCTCGGGGCCTCAGATACGCAGTATTTT	CASSLGASDTQYF
.	TRBV6-6	TRBD2	TRBJ2-7	TGTGCCAGCAGCCCGAGGGGGACTAGCGTGGCCTACGAGCAGTACTTC	CASSPRGTSVAYEQYF
.	TRBV7-3	TRBD2	TRBJ2-5	TGTGCCAGCAGCTTCCGCCTAGCGGGGAGACATGAGCAGTACTTC	CASSFRLAGRHEQYF
once	TRBV29-1	TRBD1	TRBJ1-1	TGCAGCGTTCGGGGCGGTCGTGGACAGGGGACTGAAGCTTTCTTT	CSVRGGRGQGTEAFF
.	TRBV7-2	TRBD2	TRBJ2-1	TGTGCCAGCAGCCCGACTAGCGGGGGATGCAATGAGCAGTTCTTC	CASSPTSGGCNEQFF
few	TRBV29-1	.	TRBJ1-2	TGCAGCGTTGATCGTCCAGTCCATGGCTACACCTTC	CSVDRPVHGYTF
few	TRBV3-1	.	TRBJ2-7	TGTGCCAGCAGCGAGGACCCGTACGAGCAGTACTTC	CASSEDPYEQYF
.	TRBV7-9	.	TRBJ2-5	TGTGCCAGCAGGACGGGGGCGTACCAAGAGACCCAGTACTTC	CASRTGAYQETQYF
.	TRBV4-1	TRBD1	TRBJ2-7	TGCGCCAGCAGCCAACAGACAGGGGGGTACGAGCAGTACTTC	CASSQQTGGYEQYF
.	TRBV24-1	.	TRBJ2-3	TGTGCCACCAGTGACCAGACAGATACGCAGTATTTT	CATSDQTDTQYF
.	TRBV25-1	TRBD1	TRBJ1-1	TGTGCCAGCAGTGACGGGACAGTAAGCACTGAAGCTTTCTTT	CASSDGTVSTEAFF
once	TRBV12-3/TRBV12-4	TRBD2	TRBJ2-1	TGTGCCAGCACTATACGGCGGGGGAGCTCCTACAATGAGCAGTTCTTC	CASTIRRGSSYNEQFF
.	TRBV10-3	.	TRBJ2-1	TGTGCCATCAGTGAGGTAATCAATGAGCAGTTCTTC	CAISEVINEQFF
.	TRBV7-9	TRBD1	TRBJ2-7	TGTGCCAGCAGCTTGGGGACAGAAGTACACGAGCAGTACTTC	CASSLGTEVHEQYF
.	TRBV20-1	TRBD2	TRBJ2-4	TGCAGTGCTAGAGATTTGAGCGGGACCCCTCGAGGCATTCAGTACTTC	CSARDLSGTPRGIQYF
.	TRBV5-1	.	TRBJ1-2	TGCGCCAGCAGCTTGGGCAGGTCCGAGGGTGGCTACACCTTC	CASSLGRSEGGYTF
.	TRBV6-5	TRBD1	TRBJ1-4	TGTGCCAGCAGTAGACAGGGGGCAGATCTGTTTTTT	CASSRQGADLFF
.	TRBV7-3	TRBD2	TRBJ2-1	TGTGCCAGCAGCCCAACCGCGGAGCGGGGGGGCCACGAGCAGTTCTTC	CASSPTAERGGHEQFF
.	TRBV20-1	TRBD1	TRBJ2-5	TGCAGTGCTAGAGAGAGTGACAGGGGCAAAGAGACCCAGTACTTC	CSARESDRGKETQYF